This T cell receptor (beta chain) was found in a study of T cells in Graves' hyperthyroidism and ophthalmopathy. The V gene's germline CDR1 is SGDLS and CDR2 YYNGEE. V lost 0 bases and J lost 5; bases outside the gene matches: 6. The CDR3 covers 15 residues. Those patients with uncontrolled infection, other autoimmune disease, pregnancy or lactation were excluded. Thyroid ultrasound, orbital computed tomography, clinical symptoms, and serum thyroxine and TRAb underpinned diagnoses. This clonotype was seen a single time. Its specificity is unknown. Findings of the study overall: For ophthalmopathy, model prediction preceded onset by a median 6.5 months. From stable hyperthyroidism, ophthalmopathy was set apart by a 13 V-J model.

Regions amplified from RNA transcripts were the TCR beta CDR3 regions. The HTBI primer set was used in a first-round RT-PCR of the TCR CDR3. TCRdb processed the multiplex PCR reads anew with MiXCR; each CDR3 protein has one entry. The top ten hold 15% to 20% of the sample, which has roughly 500,000 distinct CDR3 sequences, roughly 46% seen once. The sequenced sample consisted of peripheral blood or thyroid tissue (not recorded which). The TCR was taken from an adult woman with Graves' disease, either hyperthyroidism or ophthalmopathy (not recorded which). The chain couples TRBV9 to TRBJ1-1; 8 positions match TRBD1. In nucleotides, the CDR3 is TGTGCCAGCAGCGTAGCGACAGGGGCATTGACTGAAGCTTTCTTT. The encoded protein is CASSVATGALTEAFF.